One T cell receptor beta chain is described in this entry. The antigen is unknown. TCRdb ran MiXCR on the 5' RACE reads and lists one entry per CDR3 protein. This table has about 310,000 distinct CDR3 sequences, roughly a fifth appearing once. This sample stems from a study of T-cell memory formation after mild COVID-19. Study-wide points: Nothing showed for sure that second-wave clones peaking on day 37 were SARS-CoV-2 specific.

This CDR3 spans 13 amino acids. Looked up from germline, CDR1 is SGDLS and CDR2 is YYNGEE. V shed 0 bases and J shed 6 bases, with 6 bases lying between them. Sequencing used PBMCs or a T cell subset sorted from them (not recorded which). The chain has TRBV9 and TRBJ2-2; unclear D gene. The receptor was derived from a young man who had mild COVID-19 (a few samples of this study predate the infection). Cell type and time point are not known. The CDR3: CASSVVQAGELFF. The CDR3 nucleotides are TGTGCCAGCAGCGTAGTCCAGGCCGGGGAGCTGTTTTTT.